Each of the 3 T cell receptor beta chains below was sequenced from the same sample in a study of T cells after yellow fever vaccination. In TCRdb, the 5' RACE reads were re-called with MiXCR into one record per CDR3 protein. The table shows 200,000 to 300,000 distinct CDR3 sequences, with 13% occurring only once. Material: CD4+ T cells sorted from PBMCs, obtained 45 days after the yellow fever booster vaccination. The receptors were gathered from a man aged 25-45 years who received the YFV17D yellow fever vaccine.

The rearrangement joins TRBV24-1 to TRBJ2-2; no firm D call. With 5 bases removed from V and 5 bases from J, the gap between germline ends came to 11 bases. Germline values: CDR1 KGHDR, CDR2 SFDVKD. This CDR3 region has 14 residues. This chain's CDR3 is CATSVPGKTGELFF. The DNA for the CDR3 is TGTGCCACCAGTGTCCCTGGAAAGACCGGGGAGCTGTTTTTT.

In this sample, this clonotype turned up a few times. The chain carries TRBV24-1 and TRBJ2-1, with 7 positions matching TRBD1. CDR1 and CDR2 (germline): KGHDR, SFDVKD. CDR3 length equals 16 residues. Trimming removed 4 bases from V and 5 bases from J; junction bases left unmatched: 10. CDR3 amino acids: CATSDPGTDRDNEQFF. CDR3 coding DNA: TGTGCCACCAGTGACCCTGGGACAGACAGGGACAATGAGCAGTTCTTC.

The V gene is TRBV9, the J gene TRBJ2-3; D perhaps matches TRBD1 (6 bases). Germline V lookup: CDR1 SGDLS, CDR2 YYNGEE. There are 15 residues in the CDR3. V was shortened by 0 bases and J by 5 bases, with 13 bases between the two germline ends. Written as DNA, the CDR3 is TGTGCCAGCAGCGTAGGGACAGTTTCAGGAGATACGCAGTATTTT. Translation gives CASSVGTVSGDTQYF.